Following are 7 T cell receptor beta chains from one sample sequenced in a study of follicular helper T cells after annual influenza vaccination. Profiled with immunoSEQ multiplex PCR; TCRdb holds only in-frame clones, not every one. Here the sample spans about 15,000 clones, around 82% being singletons. Indicated time point: 2014-2015 season, pre-vaccination. Material: CXCR5- memory CD4+ T cells sorted from blood, obtained on the day of influenza vaccination. These receptors all stem from an adult who received the influenza vaccine.

The rearrangement links TRBV6-5 to TRBJ2-1, with 10 bases that match TRBD2. J lost 9 bases, V lost 7 bases, and 12 bases had no gene match. The CDR3 covers 15 residues. Germline V gene data show CDR1 as MNHEY and CDR2 as SVGAGI. DNA for the CDR3: TGTGCCAGCACCCAGACTAGCGGGTCCTCCCGTGAGCAGTTCTTC. It is translated as CASTQTSGSSREQFF.

V usage is TRBV7-3 and J usage is TRBJ1-1; D may be TRBD1 (5 bases). The V gene lost 3 bases and the J gene lost 4 bases, with 9 bases spanning the gap. The CDR3 has 13 amino acids. The V gene's germline CDR1 is SGHTA and CDR2 FQGTGA. The CDR3 protein is CASSLGGSTEAFF. DNA of the CDR3: TGTGCCAGCAGCTTGGGGGGGAGCACTGAAGCTTTCTTT.

Notes on this clone: The sample has other DNA sequences that encode this CDR3 too. V is TRBV11-3 and J is TRBJ2-7; 10 bases are a match to TRBD2. The CDR3 covers 17 residues. J lost 2 bases, V lost 5 bases, and 12 bases had no gene match. CDR1 SGHNT and CDR2 YENEEA come from the germline V gene. In nucleotides, the CDR3 is TGTGCCAGCAGCCCCATTGCAGGACTAGCGGCCACCTACGAGCAGTACTTC. Its translation: CASSPIAGLAATYEQYF.

The chain recombines TRBV18 with TRBJ2-2; TRBD1 or TRBD2 may be the D gene (6 bases each). This CDR3 has 16 residues. CDR1 is KGHSH and CDR2 is LQKENI in the germline V gene. Trimming removed 3 bases at V and 4 bases at J, with 15 bases between. CDR3 sequence reads: CASSPPRGQGTGELFF. In DNA, the CDR3 is TGTGCCAGCTCACCGCCCCGGGGGCAAGGCACCGGGGAGCTGTTTTTT.

The chain links TRBV9 to TRBJ1-3; D may be TRBD1 (5 bases). Germline values: CDR1 SGDLS, CDR2 YYNGEE. The CDR3 contains 14 residues. V gave up 6 bases and J gave up 0 bases, with 10 bases separating them. The CDR3 loop reads CASNTGTSGNTIYF. CDR3 sequence (DNA): TGTGCCAGCAACACCGGGACCTCTGGAAACACCATATATTTT.

The gene calls are TRBV4-3 and TRBJ2-4; TRBD2 aligns across 10 bases. V lost 0 bases and J lost 0; bases outside the gene matches: 11. CDR3 size: 20 residues. The germline CDR1 and CDR2 sequences are LGHNA and YSLEER. The chain's CDR3 is CASSQDPIAGGNLAKNIQYF. Written as DNA, the CDR3 is TGCGCCAGCAGCCAAGATCCCATAGCGGGGGGTAACCTAGCCAAAAACATTCAGTACTTC.

V usage is TRBV18 and J usage is TRBJ2-3; D may correspond to TRBD1 or TRBD2 (6 bases each). Germline loops: CDR1 KGHSH, CDR2 LQKENI. The CDR3 length is 16 residues. V was cut by 0 bases and J by 3 bases, with 13 bases left in between. The CDR3 DNA follows: TGTGCCAGCTCACCACCGTTCGGGGGCATTACAGATACGCAGTATTTT. This translates into CASSPPFGGITDTQYF.